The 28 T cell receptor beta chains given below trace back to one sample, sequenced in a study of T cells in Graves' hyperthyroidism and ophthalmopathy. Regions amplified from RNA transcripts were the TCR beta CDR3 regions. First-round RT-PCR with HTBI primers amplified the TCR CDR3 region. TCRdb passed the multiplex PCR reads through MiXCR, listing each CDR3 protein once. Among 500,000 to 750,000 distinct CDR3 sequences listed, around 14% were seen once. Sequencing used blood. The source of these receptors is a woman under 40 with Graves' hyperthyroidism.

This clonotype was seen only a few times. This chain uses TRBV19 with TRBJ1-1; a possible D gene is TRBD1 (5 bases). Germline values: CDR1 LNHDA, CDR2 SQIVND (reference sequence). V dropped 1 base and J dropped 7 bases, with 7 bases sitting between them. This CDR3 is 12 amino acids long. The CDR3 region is CASSIARGEAFF. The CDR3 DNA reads TGTGCCAGTAGTATAGCAAGGGGTGAAGCTTTCTTT.

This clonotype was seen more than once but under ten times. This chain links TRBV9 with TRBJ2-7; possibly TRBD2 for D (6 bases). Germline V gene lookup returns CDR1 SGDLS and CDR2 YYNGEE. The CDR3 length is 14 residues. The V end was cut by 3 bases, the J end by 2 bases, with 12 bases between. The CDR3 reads CASSARDFTYEQYF. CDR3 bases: TGTGCCAGCAGCGCCCGGGACTTTACCTACGAGCAGTACTTC.

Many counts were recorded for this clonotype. CDR3 amino acids: CASSYEEGNYGYTF. In DNA, the CDR3 is TGTGCCAGCAGTTACGAGGAGGGCAACTATGGCTACACCTTC. This chain connects TRBV6-2 or TRBV6-3 to TRBJ1-2; D is ambiguous. Germline V gene sequence: CDR1 MNHEY, CDR2 SVGEGT. The CDR3 extends over 14 amino acids. The V and J ends lost 2 bases and 2 bases respectively, with 9 bases between them.

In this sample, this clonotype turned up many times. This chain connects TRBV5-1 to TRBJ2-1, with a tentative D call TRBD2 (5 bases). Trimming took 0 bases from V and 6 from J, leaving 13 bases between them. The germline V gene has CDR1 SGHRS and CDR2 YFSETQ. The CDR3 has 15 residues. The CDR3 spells CASSLETRVGNEQFF. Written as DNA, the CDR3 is TGCGCCAGCAGCTTGGAAACGAGGGTAGGCAATGAGCAGTTCTTC.

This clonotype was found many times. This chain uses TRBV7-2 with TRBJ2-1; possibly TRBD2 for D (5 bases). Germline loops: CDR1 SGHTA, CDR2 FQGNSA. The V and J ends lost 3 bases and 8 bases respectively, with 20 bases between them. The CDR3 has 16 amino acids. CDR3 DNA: TGTGCCAGCAGCTTCCAACTAGGTAATGGTCCCCATGAGCAGTTCTTC. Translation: CASSFQLGNGPHEQFF.

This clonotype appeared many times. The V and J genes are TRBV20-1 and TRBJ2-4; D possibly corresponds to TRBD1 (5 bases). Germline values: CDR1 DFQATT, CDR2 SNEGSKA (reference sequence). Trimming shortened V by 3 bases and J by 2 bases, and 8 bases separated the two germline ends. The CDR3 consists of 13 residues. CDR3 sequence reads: CSARAGSKNIQYF. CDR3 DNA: TGCAGTGCTAGGGCAGGGTCCAAAAACATTCAGTACTTC.

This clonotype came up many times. The CDR3 region is CASSPSDRVGINEQFF. The CDR3 DNA sequence: TGTGCCAGCAGCCCCTCCGACAGGGTTGGTATCAATGAGCAGTTCTTC. The chain couples TRBV7-3 to TRBJ2-1; TRBD1 matches 7 bases. Germline V gene sequence: CDR1 SGHTA, CDR2 FQGTGA. V lost 5 bases to trimming and J lost 6 bases; unmatched junction nucleotides: 13. The CDR3 is 16 amino acids.

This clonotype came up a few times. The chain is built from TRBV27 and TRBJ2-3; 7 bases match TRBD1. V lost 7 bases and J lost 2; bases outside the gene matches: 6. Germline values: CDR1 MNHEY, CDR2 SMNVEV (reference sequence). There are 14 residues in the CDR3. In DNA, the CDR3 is TGTGCCAGCAAACGGACAGGAGACACAGATACGCAGTATTTT. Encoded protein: CASKRTGDTDTQYF.

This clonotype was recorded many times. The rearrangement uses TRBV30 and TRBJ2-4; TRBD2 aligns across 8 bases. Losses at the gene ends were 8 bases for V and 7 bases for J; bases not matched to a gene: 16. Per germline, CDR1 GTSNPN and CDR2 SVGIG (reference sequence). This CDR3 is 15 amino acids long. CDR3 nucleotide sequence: TGTGCCGCACGCACTAGCGGTTCTGCCAGGAACATTCAGTACTTC. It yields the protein CAARTSGSARNIQYF. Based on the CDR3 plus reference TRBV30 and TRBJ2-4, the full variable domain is SQTIHQWPATLVQPVGSPLSLECTVEGTSNPNLYWYRQAAGRGLQLLFYSVGIGQISSEVPQNLSASRPQDRQFILSSKKLLLSDSGFYLCAARTSGSARNIQYFGAGTRLSVL.

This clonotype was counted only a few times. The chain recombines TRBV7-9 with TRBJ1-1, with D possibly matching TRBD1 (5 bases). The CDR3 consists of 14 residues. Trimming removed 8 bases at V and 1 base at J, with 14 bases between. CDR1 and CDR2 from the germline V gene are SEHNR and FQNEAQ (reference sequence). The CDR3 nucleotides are TGTGCCAGCCTTTTGGGGCAGGGGAACACTGAAGCTTTCTTT. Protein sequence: CASLLGQGNTEAFF. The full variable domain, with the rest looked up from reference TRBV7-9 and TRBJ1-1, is DTGVSQNPRHKITKRGQNVTFRCDPISEHNRLYWYRQTLGQGPEFLTYFQNEAQLEKSRLLSDRFSAERPKGSFSTLEIQRTEQGDSAMYLCASLLGQGNTEAFFGQGTRLTVV.

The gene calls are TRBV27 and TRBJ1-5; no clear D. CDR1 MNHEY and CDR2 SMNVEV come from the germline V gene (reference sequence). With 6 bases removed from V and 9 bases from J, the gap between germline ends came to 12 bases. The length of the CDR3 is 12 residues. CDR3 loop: CASRNPGLPQHF. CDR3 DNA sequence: TGTGCCAGCAGGAACCCTGGATTGCCCCAGCATTTT.

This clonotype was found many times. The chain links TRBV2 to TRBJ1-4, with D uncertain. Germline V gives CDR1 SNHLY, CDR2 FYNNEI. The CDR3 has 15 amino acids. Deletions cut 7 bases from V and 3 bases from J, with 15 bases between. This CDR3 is CASTYGGRSNEKLFF. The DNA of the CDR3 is TGTGCCAGCACTTACGGAGGGCGGTCTAATGAAAAACTGTTTTTT.

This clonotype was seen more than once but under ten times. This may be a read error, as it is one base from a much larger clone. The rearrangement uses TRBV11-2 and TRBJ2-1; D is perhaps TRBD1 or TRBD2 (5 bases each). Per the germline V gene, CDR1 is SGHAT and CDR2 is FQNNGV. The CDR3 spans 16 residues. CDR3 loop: CASSSYTGTPYNEQLF. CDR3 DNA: TGTGCCAGCAGCAGCTATACCGGGACGCCTTACAATGAGCAGCTCTTC.

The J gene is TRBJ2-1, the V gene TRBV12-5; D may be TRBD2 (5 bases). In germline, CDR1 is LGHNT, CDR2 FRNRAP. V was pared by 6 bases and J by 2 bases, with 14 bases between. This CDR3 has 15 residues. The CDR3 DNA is TGTGCTAGTGGCCCGGCGGGTAGGACCTACAATGAGCAGTTCTTC. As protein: CASGPAGRTYNEQFF.

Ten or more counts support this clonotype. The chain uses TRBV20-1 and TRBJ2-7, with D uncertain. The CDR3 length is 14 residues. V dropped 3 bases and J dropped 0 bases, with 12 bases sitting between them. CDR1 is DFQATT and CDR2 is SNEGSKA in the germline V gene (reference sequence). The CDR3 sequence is CSASGRSSSYEQYF. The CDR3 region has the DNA TGCAGTGCTAGCGGACGCTCAAGCTCCTACGAGCAGTACTTC.

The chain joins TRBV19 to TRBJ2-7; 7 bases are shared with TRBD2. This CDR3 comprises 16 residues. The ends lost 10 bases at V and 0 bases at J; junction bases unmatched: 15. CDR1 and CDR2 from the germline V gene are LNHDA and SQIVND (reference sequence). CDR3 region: CAIPPAGGSYSYEQYF. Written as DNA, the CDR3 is TGTGCCATCCCCCCGGCGGGCGGGAGCTACTCCTACGAGCAGTACTTC.

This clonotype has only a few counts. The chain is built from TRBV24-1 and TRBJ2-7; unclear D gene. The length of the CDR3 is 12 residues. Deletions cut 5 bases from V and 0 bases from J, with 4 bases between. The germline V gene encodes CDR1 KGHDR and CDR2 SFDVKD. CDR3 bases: TGTGCCACCAGTGTCGCCTCCTACGAGCAGTACTTC. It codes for CATSVASYEQYF.

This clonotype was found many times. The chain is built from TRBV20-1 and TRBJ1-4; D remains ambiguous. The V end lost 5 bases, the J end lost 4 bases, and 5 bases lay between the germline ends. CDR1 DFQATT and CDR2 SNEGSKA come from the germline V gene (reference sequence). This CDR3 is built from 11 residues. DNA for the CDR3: TGCAGTGCTGCCGATAATGAAAAACTGTTTTTT. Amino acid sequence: CSAADNEKLFF.

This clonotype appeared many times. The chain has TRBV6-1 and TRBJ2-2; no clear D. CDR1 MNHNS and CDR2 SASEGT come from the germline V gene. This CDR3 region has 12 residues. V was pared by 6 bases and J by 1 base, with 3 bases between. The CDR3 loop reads CASRWNTGELFF. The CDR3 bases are TGTGCCAGCAGGTGGAACACCGGGGAGCTGTTTTTT.

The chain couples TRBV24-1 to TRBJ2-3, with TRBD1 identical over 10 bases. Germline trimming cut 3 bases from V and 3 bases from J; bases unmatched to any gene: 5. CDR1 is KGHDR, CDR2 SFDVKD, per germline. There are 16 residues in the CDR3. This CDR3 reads CATSDNGQGETDTQYF. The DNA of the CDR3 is TGTGCCACCAGTGATAACGGACAGGGGGAGACAGATACGCAGTATTTT.

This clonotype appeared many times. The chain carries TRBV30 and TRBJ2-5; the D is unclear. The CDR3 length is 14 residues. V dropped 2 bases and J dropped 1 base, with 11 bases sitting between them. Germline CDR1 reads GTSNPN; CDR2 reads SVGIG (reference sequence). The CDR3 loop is CAWSWADFQETQYF. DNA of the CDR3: TGTGCCTGGAGTTGGGCGGATTTCCAAGAGACCCAGTACTTC.

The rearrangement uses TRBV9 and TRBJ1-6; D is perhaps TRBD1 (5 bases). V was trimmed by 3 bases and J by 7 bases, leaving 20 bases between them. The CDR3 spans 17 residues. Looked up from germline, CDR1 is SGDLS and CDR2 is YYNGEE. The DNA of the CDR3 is TGTGCCAGCAGCGGGAACAACGGGGGAGTAATCAATTCACCCCTCCACTTT. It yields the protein CASSGNNGGVINSPLHF.

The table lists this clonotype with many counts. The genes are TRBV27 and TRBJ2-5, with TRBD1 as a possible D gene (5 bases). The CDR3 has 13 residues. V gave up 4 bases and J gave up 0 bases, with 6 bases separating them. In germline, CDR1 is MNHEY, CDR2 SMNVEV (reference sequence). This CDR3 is CASSYRNQETQYF. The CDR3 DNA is TGTGCCAGCAGTTACAGGAACCAAGAGACCCAGTACTTC.

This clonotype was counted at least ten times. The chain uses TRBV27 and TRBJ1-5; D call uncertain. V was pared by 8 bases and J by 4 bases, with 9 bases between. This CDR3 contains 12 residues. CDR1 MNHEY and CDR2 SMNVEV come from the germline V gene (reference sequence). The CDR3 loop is CASGRGNQPQHF. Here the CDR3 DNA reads TGTGCCAGCGGTAGAGGTAATCAGCCCCAGCATTTT.

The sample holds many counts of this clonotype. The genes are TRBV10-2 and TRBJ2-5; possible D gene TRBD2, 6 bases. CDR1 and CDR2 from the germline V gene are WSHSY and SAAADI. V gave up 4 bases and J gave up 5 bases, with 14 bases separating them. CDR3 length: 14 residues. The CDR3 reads CASSGGGGRETQYF. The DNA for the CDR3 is TGCGCCAGCAGTGGTGGCGGTGGGAGGGAGACCCAGTACTTC.

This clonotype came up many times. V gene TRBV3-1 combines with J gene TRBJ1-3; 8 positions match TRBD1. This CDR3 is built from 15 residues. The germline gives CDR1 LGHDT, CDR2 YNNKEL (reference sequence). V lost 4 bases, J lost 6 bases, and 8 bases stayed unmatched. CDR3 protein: CASSRPGQATNTIYF. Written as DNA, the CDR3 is TGTGCCAGCAGCCGCCCGGGACAGGCAACAAACACCATATATTTT. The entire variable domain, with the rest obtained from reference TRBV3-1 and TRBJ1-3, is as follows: DTAVSQTPKYLVTQMGNDKSIKCEQNLGHDTMYWYKQDSKKFLKIMFSYNNKELIINETVPNRFSPKSPDKAHLNLHINSLELGDSAVYFCASSRPGQATNTIYFGEGSWLTVV.

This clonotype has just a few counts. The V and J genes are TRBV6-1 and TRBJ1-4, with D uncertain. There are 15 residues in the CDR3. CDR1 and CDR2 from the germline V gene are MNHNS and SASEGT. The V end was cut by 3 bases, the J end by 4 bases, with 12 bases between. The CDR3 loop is CASSDRRGRNEKLFF. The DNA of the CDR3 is TGTGCCAGCAGTGACCGAAGAGGACGTAATGAAAAACTGTTTTTT.

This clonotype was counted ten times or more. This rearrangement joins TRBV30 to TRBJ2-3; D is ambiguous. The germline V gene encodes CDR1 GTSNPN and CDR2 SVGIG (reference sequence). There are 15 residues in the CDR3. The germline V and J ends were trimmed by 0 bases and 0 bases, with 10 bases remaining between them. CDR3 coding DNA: TGTGCCTGGAGTGTGAGGTTATCTAGCACAGATACGCAGTATTTT. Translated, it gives CAWSVRLSSTDTQYF.